This T cell receptor beta chain originates from a study of identical twins. TCRdb analysed the 5' RACE reads with MiXCR anew, one entry per CDR3 protein. Of around 250,000 distinct CDR3 sequences listed, about 8.9% were seen once; the top ten hold 2.5% to 3.5%. The ends were cut back, 8 bases at V and 2 bases at J, with 18 bases in the middle. The CDR3 length is 16 residues. CDR1 and CDR2 from the germline V gene are MNHNS and SASEGT. These sequences were also reported in another study, on yellow fever vaccine responses in identical twins.

The sample taken for sequencing was CD8+ T cells sorted from blood. The receptor comes from a woman aged 18-29 years in good health. The chain has TRBV6-1 and TRBJ1-4, with D possibly matching TRBD1 (5 bases). Here the CDR3 DNA reads TGTGCCAGCCGACCGGGGAGGGGTGGGACTAATGAAAAACTGTTTTTT. Its translation is CASRPGRGGTNEKLFF.